The 25 T cell receptor beta chains given below trace back to one sample, sequenced in a study of blood T cell repertoires in COVID-19. Assay: immunoSEQ multiplex PCR; the TCRdb copy retains only in-frame clones and omits some. The sample lists about 320,000 clones, 70% to 90% seen once, with 5% to 7.5% in the top ten. The specimen was peripheral blood. These receptors were obtained from a man aged 18-30 years who had recovered from COVID-19.

The chain links TRBV28 to TRBJ1-2; D unresolved. The V gene lost 1 base and the J gene lost 4 bases, with 10 bases spanning the gap. The CDR3 sequence is 14 residues long. Germline CDR1 and CDR2: MDHEN and SYDVKM. CDR3 protein: CASSLFNSPYGYTF. As DNA, the CDR3 is TGTGCCAGCAGTTTATTTAACAGTCCCTATGGCTACACCTTC.

CDR3 in amino acids: CASSLATGAGANVLTF. The CDR3 nucleotides read TGCGCCAGCAGCTTGGCTACAGGGGCTGGGGCCAACGTCCTGACTTTC. The V gene is TRBV5-1, the J gene TRBJ2-6, with TRBD1 matching 7 bases. CDR3 length equals 16 residues. In germline, CDR1 is SGHRS, CDR2 YFSETQ. With V trimmed by 0 bases and J by 2 bases, 2 bases remained unmatched.

This sequence joins TRBV25-1 and TRBJ1-1; the D is unclear. The CDR3 has 14 residues. V was pared by 5 bases and J by 4 bases, with 14 bases between. Germline assignment: CDR1 MGHDK and CDR2 SYGVNS. The CDR3 coding sequence is TGTGCCAGCAGTCCATCCGAGGTATCCACTGAAGCTTTCTTT. Its protein is CASSPSEVSTEAFF. Supplemented by reference TRBV25-1 and TRBJ1-1, the full variable domain reads EADIYQTPRYLVIGTGKKITLECSQTMGHDKMYWYQQDPGMELHLIHYSYGVNSTEKGDLSSESTVSRIRTEHFPLTLESARPSHTSQYLCASSPSEVSTEAFFGQGTRLTVV.

J is TRBJ2-1 and V is TRBV6-5; 12 bases fit TRBD2. CDR1 is MNHEY and CDR2 is SVGAGI in the germline V gene. J was trimmed by 7 bases and V by 2 bases; bases with no gene match: 6. CDR3 size: 16 residues. The CDR3 reads CASSYMASGGANEQFF. The CDR3 region has the DNA TGTGCCAGCAGTTACATGGCTAGCGGGGGGGCAAATGAGCAGTTCTTC.

The V and J genes are TRBV9 and TRBJ1-2, with D possibly being TRBD1 (5 bases). This CDR3 has 13 amino acids. CDR1 and CDR2 (germline): SGDLS, YYNGEE. V dropped 8 bases and J dropped 3 bases, with 14 bases sitting between them. CDR3 protein: CARDSGGDYGYTF. The CDR3, as DNA: TGTGCCAGAGATTCGGGGGGTGACTATGGCTACACCTTC.

The chain carries TRBV7-6 and TRBJ2-1; 9 nucleotides match TRBD1. Per the germline V gene, CDR1 is SGHVS and CDR2 is FNYEAQ. V dropped 0 bases and J dropped 0; count of bases not matched to a gene: 6. This CDR3 contains 18 residues. The CDR3 loop is CASSLARGDRVSYNEQFF. The CDR3 nucleotides are TGTGCCAGCAGCTTAGCGAGGGGGGACAGGGTCTCCTACAATGAGCAGTTCTTC. The complete variable domain, with remaining parts taken from reference TRBV7-6 and TRBJ2-1, reads GAGVSQSPRYKVTKRGQDVALRCDPISGHVSLYWYRQALGQGPEFLTYFNYEAQQDKSGLPNDRFSAERPEGSISTLTIQRTEQRDSAMYRCASSLARGDRVSYNEQFFGPGTRLTVL.

V and J are TRBV7-8 and TRBJ1-1; TRBD1 agrees at 8 bases. Germline V gene lookup returns CDR1 SGHVS and CDR2 FQNEAQ. The CDR3 extends over 17 amino acids. V dropped 5 bases and J dropped 0; count of bases not matched to a gene: 11. The CDR3 coding sequence is TGTGCCAGCAGCATACTCACGACAGGGGCAATGAACACTGAAGCTTTCTTT. Encoded protein: CASSILTTGAMNTEAFF.

On this clone: Other DNA sequences of this sample code for an identical CDR3. V and J are TRBV12-3 or TRBV12-4 and TRBJ2-7; D uncertain. The CDR3 covers 12 residues. Trimming took 5 bases from V and 4 from J, leaving 9 bases between them. The CDR3 sequence: CASSPGSYEQYF. CDR3 in DNA: TGTGCCAGCAGTCCCGGTTCGTACGAGCAGTACTTC.

The V call is TRBV10-3, the J call TRBJ1-1; unclear D gene. The V gene lost 6 bases and the J gene lost 0 bases, with 8 bases spanning the gap. The CDR3 sequence is 13 residues long. From germline, CDR1 is ENHRY and CDR2 SYGVKD. CDR3 loop: CAIRETMNTEAFF. As DNA, the CDR3 is TGTGCCATCAGGGAGACAATGAACACTGAAGCTTTCTTT.

This clone appeared once. The V and J genes are TRBV9 and TRBJ1-1, with a possible D match to TRBD1 (6 bases). CDR1 SGDLS and CDR2 YYNGEE come from the germline V gene. The CDR3 has 14 residues. The V gene lost 4 bases and the J gene lost 1 base, with 11 bases spanning the gap. CDR3 residues: CASSPYRENTEAFF. For the CDR3, the DNA is TGTGCCAGCAGCCCATACAGGGAGAACACTGAAGCTTTCTTT.

J is TRBJ1-1 and V is TRBV5-1, with D perhaps matching TRBD1 (5 bases). Trimming took off 0 bases at V and 2 bases at J, with 14 bases between the two ends. The CDR3 has 16 amino acids. Germline assignment: CDR1 SGHRS and CDR2 YFSETQ. CDR3 sequence (DNA): TGCGCCAGCAGCTTGGCCGTAAGACAGTCAAACACTGAAGCTTTCTTT. The encoded protein is CASSLAVRQSNTEAFF.

In its sample, this clone was seen once. The J gene is TRBJ1-4, the V gene TRBV5-8; D possibly corresponds to TRBD1 (6 bases). CDR3 length: 16 amino acids. Germline values: CDR1 SGHTS, CDR2 YDEGEE. Between the trimmed V and J ends, which lost 4 bases and 0 bases, there was a span of 13 bases. The chain's CDR3 is CASSAGQIATNEKLFF. DNA for the CDR3: TGTGCCAGCAGCGCCGGACAGATCGCAACTAATGAAAAACTGTTTTTT.

V is TRBV27 and J is TRBJ1-4; TRBD1 is a possible D gene (5 bases). V was shortened by 4 bases and J by 7 bases, with 13 bases between the two germline ends. The V gene's germline CDR1 is MNHEY and CDR2 SMNVEV (reference sequence). The CDR3 totals 14 residues. The DNA of the CDR3 is TGTGCCAGCAGTTCATGGCGGCAGGGTGAAAAACTGTTTTTT. This codes for CASSSWRQGEKLFF. The whole variable domain, remainder taken from reference TRBV27 and TRBJ1-4, is EAQVTQNPRYLITVTGKKLTVTCSQNMNHEYMSWYRQDPGLGLRQIYYSMNVEVTDKGDVPEGYKVSRKEKRNFPLILESPSPNQTSLYFCASSSWRQGEKLFFGSGTQLSVL.

The genes are TRBV19 and TRBJ1-5; D not certain. Between the trimmed V and J ends, which lost 5 bases and 5 bases, there was a span of 10 bases. Germline CDR1 is LNHDA and CDR2 is SQIVND (reference sequence). The CDR3 is 13 amino acids. The CDR3 reads CASSAELDQPQHF. CDR3 DNA: TGTGCCAGTAGTGCCGAGTTGGATCAGCCCCAGCATTTT.

CDR3 in amino acids: CASNRGRDTEAFF. DNA of the CDR3: TGCGCCAGCAACAGGGGTCGGGACACTGAAGCTTTCTTT. V is TRBV5-1 and J is TRBJ1-1; TRBD1 agrees at 7 bases. The CDR3 loop spans 13 amino acids. V shed 6 bases and J 3 bases; nucleotides not matched to a gene: 5. Germline V gene lookup returns CDR1 SGHRS and CDR2 YFSETQ.

The V and J genes are TRBV6-6 and TRBJ1-5; 8 nucleotides match TRBD1. CDR3 size: 15 residues. Germline-derived CDR1 and CDR2 are MNHNY and SVGAGI (reference sequence). With 9 bases clipped from V and 3 bases from J, the junction kept 10 bases outside the gene matches. This CDR3 is CASTAGGGNNQPQHF. The DNA for the CDR3 is TGTGCCAGTACGGCAGGGGGCGGAAACAATCAGCCCCAGCATTTT.

This clone was recorded only once. Other DNA sequences within the sample encode an identical CDR3. The chain recombines TRBV6-2 or TRBV6-3 with TRBJ1-1; D call uncertain. The V end lost 3 bases, the J end lost 0 bases, and 5 bases lay between the germline ends. From germline, CDR1 is MNHEY and CDR2 SVGEGT. This CDR3 is 13 amino acids long. CDR3 nucleotide sequence: TGTGCCAGCAGTTATGTCGTGAACACTGAAGCTTTCTTT. Its translation: CASSYVVNTEAFF.

This chain's CDR3 is CASSKGSENF. CDR3 bases: TGTGCCAGCAGCAAAGGTTCCGAGAACTTC. The chain joins TRBV21-1 to TRBJ2-7; the table gives TRBD2 as D, unverified against the DNA. TRBV21-1 is assigned pseudogene status. This CDR3 has 10 residues.

The V call is TRBV5-5, the J call TRBJ2-3; 7 nucleotides line up with TRBD2. V shed 1 base, J shed 4 bases, and the junction held 6 bases outside the gene matches. Looked up from germline, CDR1 is SGHKS and CDR2 is YYEKEE (reference sequence). The CDR3 is 15 amino acids. CDR3 sequence: CASSLRGLVPDTQYF. In DNA form, the CDR3 reads TGTGCCAGCAGCTTGCGTGGACTAGTCCCAGATACGCAGTATTTT.

This chain links TRBV11-2 with TRBJ2-1, with 7 positions matching TRBD2. Trimming cost V 4 bases and J 3 bases; bases outside gene matches: 6. The CDR3 is made up of 15 amino acids. In germline, CDR1 is SGHAT, CDR2 FQNNGV. The DNA for the CDR3 is TGTGCCAGCAGCTCCATGACTAGCCTCTACAATGAGCAGTTCTTC. Translated, it gives CASSSMTSLYNEQFF.

This clone was counted only a few times. The chain carries TRBV14 and TRBJ1-1, with a weak D call TRBD1 (6 bases). The germline V gene has CDR1 SGHDN and CDR2 FVKESK. V was clipped by 4 bases and J by 0 bases, with 12 bases between them. This CDR3 has 15 residues. The CDR3 nucleotides read TGTGCCAGCAGCCCAATGGGACACTTGAACACTGAAGCTTTCTTT. Translating it yields CASSPMGHLNTEAFF. The variable domain in full, completed from reference TRBV14 and TRBJ1-1, reads EAGVTQFPSHSVIEKGQTVTLRCDPISGHDNLYWYRRVMGKEIKFLLHFVKESKQDESGMPNNRFLAERTGGTYSTLKVQPAELEDSGVYFCASSPMGHLNTEAFFGQGTRLTVV.

The chain couples TRBV15 to TRBJ2-5; the D gene is possibly TRBD2 (5 bases). This CDR3 is 14 amino acids long. Germline V gives CDR1 LNHNV, CDR2 YYDKDF (reference sequence). Trimming stripped 3 bases from V and 1 base from J, with 9 bases between. The CDR3 DNA reads TGTGCCACCAGCAGTTCCCGGGGCCAAGAGACCCAGTACTTC. It is translated as CATSSSRGQETQYF.

The rearrangement uses TRBV29-1 and TRBJ1-6; 8 bases match TRBD1. The CDR3 contains 13 residues. CDR1 is SQVTM and CDR2 is ANQGSEA in the germline V gene. V lost 7 bases to trimming and J lost 8 bases; unmatched junction nucleotides: 7. The CDR3 protein is CSARTGPDSPLHF. In DNA, the CDR3 is TGCAGCGCTAGGACAGGGCCGGATTCACCCCTCCACTTT.

This clone was found a few times. The gene calls are TRBV4-1 and TRBJ2-1; TRBD2 aligns across 8 bases. The germline V gene has CDR1 MGHRA and CDR2 YSYEKL. Losses at the gene ends were 2 bases for V and 7 bases for J; bases not matched to a gene: 19. The CDR3 is 19 amino acids. For the CDR3, the DNA is TGCGCCAGCAGCCAAAAAGAGGTTTCGTTTATGGCGGGAGGTAATGAGCAGTTCTTC. Residues: CASSQKEVSFMAGGNEQFF.

J is TRBJ1-4 and V is TRBV28; TRBD1 matches at 8 bases. V trimming: 5 bases; J trimming: 3 bases; junction bases outside the gene matches: 5. Germline loops: CDR1 MDHEN, CDR2 SYDVKM. The length of the CDR3 is 15 residues. DNA of the CDR3: TGTGCCAGCAGTAATCAGGGGGCTGCTAATGAAAAACTGTTTTTT. Translating it yields CASSNQGAANEKLFF.